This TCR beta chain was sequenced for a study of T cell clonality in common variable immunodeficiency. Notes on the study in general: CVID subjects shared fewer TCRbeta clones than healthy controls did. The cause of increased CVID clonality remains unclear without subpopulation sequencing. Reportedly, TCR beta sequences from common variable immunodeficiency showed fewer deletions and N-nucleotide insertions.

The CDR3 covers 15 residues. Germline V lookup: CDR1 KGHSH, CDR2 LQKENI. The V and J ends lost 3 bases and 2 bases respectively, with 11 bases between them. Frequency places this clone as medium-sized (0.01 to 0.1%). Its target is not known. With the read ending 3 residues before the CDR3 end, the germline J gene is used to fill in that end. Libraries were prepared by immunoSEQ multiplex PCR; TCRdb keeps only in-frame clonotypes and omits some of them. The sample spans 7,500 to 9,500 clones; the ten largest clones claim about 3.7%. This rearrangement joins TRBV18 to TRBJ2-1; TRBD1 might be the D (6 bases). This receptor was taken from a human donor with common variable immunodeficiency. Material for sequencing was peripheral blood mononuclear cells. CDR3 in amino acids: CASSPGTPPYNEQFF. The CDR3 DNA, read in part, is TGTGCCAGCTCACCGGGGACACCCCCCTACAATGAG.